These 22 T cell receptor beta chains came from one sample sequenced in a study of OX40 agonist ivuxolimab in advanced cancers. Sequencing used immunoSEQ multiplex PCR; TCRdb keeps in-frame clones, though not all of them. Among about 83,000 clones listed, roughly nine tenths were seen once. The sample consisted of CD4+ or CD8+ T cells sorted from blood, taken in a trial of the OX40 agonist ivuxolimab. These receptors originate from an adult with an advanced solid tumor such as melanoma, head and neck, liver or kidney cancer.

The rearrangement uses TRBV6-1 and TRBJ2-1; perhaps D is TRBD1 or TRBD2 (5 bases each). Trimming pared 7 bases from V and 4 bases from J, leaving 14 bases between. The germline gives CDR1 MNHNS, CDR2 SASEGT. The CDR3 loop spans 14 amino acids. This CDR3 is CASIQWDRYNEQFF. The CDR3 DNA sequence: TGTGCCAGCATCCAATGGGACCGATACAATGAGCAGTTCTTC.

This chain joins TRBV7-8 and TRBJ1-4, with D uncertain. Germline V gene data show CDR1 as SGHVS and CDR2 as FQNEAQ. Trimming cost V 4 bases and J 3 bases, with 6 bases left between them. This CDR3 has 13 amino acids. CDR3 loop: CASSWGANEKLFF. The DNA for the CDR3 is TGTGCCAGCAGCTGGGGAGCTAATGAAAAACTGTTTTTT.

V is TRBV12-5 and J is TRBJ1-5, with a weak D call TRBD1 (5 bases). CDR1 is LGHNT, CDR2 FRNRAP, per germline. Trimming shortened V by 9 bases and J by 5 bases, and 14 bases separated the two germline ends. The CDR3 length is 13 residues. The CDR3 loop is CASSNLGDQPQHF. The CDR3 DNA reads TGTGCTAGCAGTAACTTGGGGGATCAGCCCCAGCATTTT.

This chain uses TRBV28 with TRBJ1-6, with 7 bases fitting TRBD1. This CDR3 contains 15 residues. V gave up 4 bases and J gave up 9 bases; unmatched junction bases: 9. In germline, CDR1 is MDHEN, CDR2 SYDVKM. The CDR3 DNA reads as TGTGCCAGCAGTTCGGCCTCAGGGGGACGTTCACCCCTCCACTTT. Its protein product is CASSSASGGRSPLHF.

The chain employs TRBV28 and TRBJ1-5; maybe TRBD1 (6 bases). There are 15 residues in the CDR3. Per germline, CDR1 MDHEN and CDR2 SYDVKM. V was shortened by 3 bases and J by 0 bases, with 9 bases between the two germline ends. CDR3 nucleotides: TGTGCCAGCAGTTTGTACAGGGATAGCAATCAGCCCCAGCATTTT. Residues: CASSLYRDSNQPQHF.

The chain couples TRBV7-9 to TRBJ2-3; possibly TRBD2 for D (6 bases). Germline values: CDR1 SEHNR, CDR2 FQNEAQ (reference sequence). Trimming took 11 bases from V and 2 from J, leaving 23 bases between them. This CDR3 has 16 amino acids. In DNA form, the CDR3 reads TGTGCCCAGGGCAGTGGGCTAGCGATTACCACAGATACGCAGTATTTT. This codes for CAQGSGLAITTDTQYF.

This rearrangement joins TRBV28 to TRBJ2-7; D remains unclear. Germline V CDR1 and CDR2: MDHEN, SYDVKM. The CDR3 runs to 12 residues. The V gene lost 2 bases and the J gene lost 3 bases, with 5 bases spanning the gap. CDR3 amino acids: CASSLVGYEQYF. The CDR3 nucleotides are TGTGCCAGCAGTTTAGTGGGCTACGAGCAGTACTTC.

This CDR3 reads CAWTDFSGLAGMRTDTQYF. The CDR3 nucleotides read TGTGCCTGGACCGATTTTTCGGGACTAGCGGGAATGAGGACAGATACGCAGTATTTT. This chain links TRBV30 with TRBJ2-3; 13 bases line up with TRBD2. From germline, CDR1 is GTSNPN and CDR2 SVGIG (reference sequence). CDR3 length: 19 amino acids. V gave up 4 bases and J gave up 3 bases; unmatched junction bases: 16.

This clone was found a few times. The CDR3 is CASSVDGVANQPQHF. In DNA form, the CDR3 reads TGTGCCAGCAGCGTAGACGGGGTAGCAAATCAGCCCCAGCATTTT. The V and J genes are TRBV9 and TRBJ1-5; D is uncertain. The V end lost 0 bases, the J end lost 4 bases, and 11 bases lay between the germline ends. Germline CDR1 reads SGDLS; CDR2 reads YYNGEE. CDR3 size: 15 residues.

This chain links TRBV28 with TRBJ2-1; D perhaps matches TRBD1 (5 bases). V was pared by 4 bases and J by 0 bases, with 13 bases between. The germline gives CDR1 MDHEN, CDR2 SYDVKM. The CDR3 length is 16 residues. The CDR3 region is CASSSLTASSYNEQFF. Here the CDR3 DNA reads TGTGCCAGCAGTTCCTTGACAGCGAGCTCCTACAATGAGCAGTTCTTC. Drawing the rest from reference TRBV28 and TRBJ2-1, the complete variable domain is DVKVTQSSRYLVKRTGEKVFLECVQDMDHENMFWYRQDPGLGLRLIYFSYDVKMKEKGDIPEGYSVSREKKERFSLILESASTNQTSMYLCASSSLTASSYNEQFFGPGTRLTVL.

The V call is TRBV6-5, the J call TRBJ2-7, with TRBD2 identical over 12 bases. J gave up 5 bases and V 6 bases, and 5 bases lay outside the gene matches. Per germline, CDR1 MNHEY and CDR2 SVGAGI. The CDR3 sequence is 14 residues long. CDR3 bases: TGTGCCAGCAGGCTAGCGGGGGGGCCTCACGAGCAGTACTTC. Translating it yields CASRLAGGPHEQYF.

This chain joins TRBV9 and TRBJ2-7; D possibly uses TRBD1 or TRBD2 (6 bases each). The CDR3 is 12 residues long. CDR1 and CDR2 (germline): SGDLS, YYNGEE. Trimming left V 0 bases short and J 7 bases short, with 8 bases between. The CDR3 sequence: CASSVGGAEQYF. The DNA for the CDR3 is TGTGCCAGCAGCGTAGGGGGGGCTGAGCAGTACTTC.

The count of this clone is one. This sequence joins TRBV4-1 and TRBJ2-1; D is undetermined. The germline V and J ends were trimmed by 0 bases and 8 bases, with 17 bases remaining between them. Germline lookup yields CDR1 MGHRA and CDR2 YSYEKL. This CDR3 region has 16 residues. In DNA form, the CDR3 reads TGCGCCAGCAGCCAAGACGGGTTAATGACTGGGGATGAGCAGTTCTTC. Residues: CASSQDGLMTGDEQFF.

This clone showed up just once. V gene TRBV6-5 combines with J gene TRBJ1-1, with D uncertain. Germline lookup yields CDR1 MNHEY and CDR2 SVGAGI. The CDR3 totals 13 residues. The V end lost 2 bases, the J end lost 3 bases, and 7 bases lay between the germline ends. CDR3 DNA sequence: TGTGCCAGCAGTTACGGCGGAGACACTGAAGCTTTCTTT. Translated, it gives CASSYGGDTEAFF.

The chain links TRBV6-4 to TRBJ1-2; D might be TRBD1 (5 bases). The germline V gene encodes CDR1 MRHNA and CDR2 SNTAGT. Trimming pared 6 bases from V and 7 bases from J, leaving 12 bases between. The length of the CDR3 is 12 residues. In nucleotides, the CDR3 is TGTGCCAGCAGGGAAGGGGAGGGTGGCTACACCTTC. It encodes CASREGEGGYTF.

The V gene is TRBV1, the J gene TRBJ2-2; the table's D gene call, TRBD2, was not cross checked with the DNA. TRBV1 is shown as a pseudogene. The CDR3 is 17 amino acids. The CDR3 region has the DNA TGCACCAGCAGCCAAGAGGGGACTAGCGAGAACACCGGGGAGCTGTTTTTT. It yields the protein CTSSQEGTSENTGELFF.

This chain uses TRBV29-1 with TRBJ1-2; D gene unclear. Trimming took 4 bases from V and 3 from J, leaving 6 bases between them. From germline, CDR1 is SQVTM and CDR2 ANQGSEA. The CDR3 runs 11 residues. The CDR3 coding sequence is TGCAGCGTTGGGGCGGACTATGGCTACACCTTC. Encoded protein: CSVGADYGYTF.

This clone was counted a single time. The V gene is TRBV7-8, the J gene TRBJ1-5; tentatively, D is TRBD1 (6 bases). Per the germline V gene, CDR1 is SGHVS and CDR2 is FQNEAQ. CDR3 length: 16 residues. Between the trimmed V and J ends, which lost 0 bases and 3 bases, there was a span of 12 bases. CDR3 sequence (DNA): TGTGCCAGCAGCTTAGCCAGGGGCGAGGTCAATCAGCCCCAGCATTTT. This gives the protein CASSLARGEVNQPQHF.

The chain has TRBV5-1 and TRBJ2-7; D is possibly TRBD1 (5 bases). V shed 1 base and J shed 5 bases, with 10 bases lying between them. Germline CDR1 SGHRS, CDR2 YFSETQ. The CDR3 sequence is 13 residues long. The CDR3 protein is CASSLTLGHEQYF. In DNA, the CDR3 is TGCGCCAGCAGCTTGACCCTGGGGCACGAGCAGTACTTC. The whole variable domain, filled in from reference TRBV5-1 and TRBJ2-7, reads KAGVTQTPRYLIKTRGQQVTLSCSPISGHRSVSWYQQTPGQGLQFLFEYFSETQRNKGNFPGRFSGRQFSNSRSEMNVSTLELGDSALYLCASSLTLGHEQYFGPGTRLTVT.

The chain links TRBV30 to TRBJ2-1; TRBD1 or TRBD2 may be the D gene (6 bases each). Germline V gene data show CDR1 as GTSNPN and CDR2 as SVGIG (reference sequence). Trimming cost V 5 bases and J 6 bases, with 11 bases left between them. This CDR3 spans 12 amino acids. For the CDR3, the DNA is TGTGCCTGGGGAGGAGGGGGCAATGAGCAGTTCTTC. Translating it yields CAWGGGGNEQFF.

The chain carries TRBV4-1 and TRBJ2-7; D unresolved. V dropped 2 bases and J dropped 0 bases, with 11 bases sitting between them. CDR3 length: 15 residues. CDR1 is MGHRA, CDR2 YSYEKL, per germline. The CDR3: CASSQSPQSSYEQYF. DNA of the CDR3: TGCGCCAGCAGCCAATCCCCCCAAAGCTCCTACGAGCAGTACTTC.

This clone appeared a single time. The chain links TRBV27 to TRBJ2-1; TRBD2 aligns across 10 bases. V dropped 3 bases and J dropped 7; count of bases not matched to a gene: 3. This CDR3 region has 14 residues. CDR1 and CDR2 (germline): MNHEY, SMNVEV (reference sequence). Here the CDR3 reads CASSLLAGVNEQFF. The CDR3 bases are TGTGCCAGCAGTTTGCTAGCGGGAGTTAATGAGCAGTTCTTC.